These 25 T cell receptor beta chains were sequenced from one sample in a study of T cells after yellow fever vaccination. TCRdb ran MiXCR on the 5' RACE reads and lists one entry per CDR3 protein. The sample lists a few hundred thousand distinct CDR3 sequences; around 16% were seen once. The sample was PBMCs, taken 4 to 6 days after the first yellow fever vaccination. The receptors originated from a man younger than 35 who received the YFV17D yellow fever vaccine.

In its sample, this clonotype was seen many times. The chain recombines TRBV3-1 with TRBJ2-1; the D is unclear. CDR1 LGHDT and CDR2 YNNKEL come from the germline V gene (reference sequence). With 3 bases removed from V and 7 bases from J, the gap between germline ends came to 4 bases. This CDR3 spans 11 amino acids. This chain's CDR3 is CASSQGNEQFF. As DNA, the CDR3 is TGTGCCAGCAGCCAGGGGAATGAGCAGTTCTTC.

The chain couples TRBV6-1 to TRBJ1-4; weak D call: TRBD1 (5 bases). CDR1 and CDR2 (germline): MNHNS, SASEGT. The CDR3 is 15 amino acids. The V end was cut by 5 bases, the J end by 8 bases, with 18 bases between. CDR3 in DNA: TGTGCCAGCAGTCCAGGACGCGGACAATGGGAAAAACTGTTTTTT. Translated, it gives CASSPGRGQWEKLFF.

The gene calls are TRBV15 and TRBJ2-1; TRBD2 aligns across 12 bases. J lost 9 bases, V lost 1 base, and 7 bases had no gene match. Germline CDR1 reads LNHNV; CDR2 reads YYDKDF (reference sequence). The CDR3 has 16 residues. The CDR3 region has the DNA TGTGCCACCAGCAGAGGCCTAGCGGGGGGGCTGGGTGAGCAGTTCTTC. Encoded protein: CATSRGLAGGLGEQFF. Variable domain in full (rest from reference TRBV15 and TRBJ2-1): DAMVIQNPRYQVTQFGKPVTLSCSQTLNHNVMYWYQQKSSQAPKLLFHYYDKDFNNEADTPDNFQSRRPNTSFCFLDIRSPGLGDTAMYLCATSRGLAGGLGEQFFGPGTRLTVL.

The rearrangement uses TRBV3-1 and TRBJ2-5, with D maybe TRBD2 (6 bases). From germline, CDR1 is LGHDT and CDR2 YNNKEL (reference sequence). The V end lost 4 bases, the J end lost 5 bases, and 11 bases lay between the germline ends. The CDR3 contains 13 residues. CDR3 DNA sequence: TGTGCCAGCAGCCGGGGGGTGAGGGAGACCCAGTACTTC. Protein sequence: CASSRGVRETQYF.

This clonotype has more than one count but fewer than ten. J is TRBJ1-6 and V is TRBV6-5; D remains unclear. The V gene's germline CDR1 is MNHEY and CDR2 SVGAGI. The V end lost 0 bases, the J end lost 2 bases, and 8 bases lay between the germline ends. The CDR3 spans 16 residues. The chain's CDR3 is CASSYSTFPYNSPLHF. CDR3 DNA: TGTGCCAGCAGTTACTCGACCTTCCCCTATAATTCACCCCTCCACTTT.

This clonotype was counted only a few times. The chain carries TRBV10-3 and TRBJ2-5, with 7 bases identical to TRBD2. CDR1 is ENHRY and CDR2 is SYGVKD in the germline V gene. V shed 10 bases, J shed 1 base, and the junction held 12 bases outside the gene matches. CDR3 length: 15 amino acids. The CDR3: CATSMYGGTQETQYF. CDR3 nucleotides: TGTGCCACAAGTATGTACGGGGGGACCCAAGAGACCCAGTACTTC.

The chain is built from TRBV7-2 and TRBJ2-1; no clear D. Between the trimmed V and J ends, which lost 4 bases and 8 bases, there was a span of 6 bases. CDR1 is SGHTA, CDR2 FQGNSA, per germline. The CDR3 has 11 amino acids. This chain's CDR3 is CASSSTDEQFF. The CDR3 nucleotides read TGTGCCAGCAGCTCAACGGATGAGCAGTTCTTC.

This clonotype has more than one count but fewer than ten. This sequence joins TRBV5-4 and TRBJ2-1; TRBD1 aligns across 11 bases. The V segment lost 4 bases and the J segment 7 bases; nucleotides outside the gene matches: 7. There are 15 residues in the CDR3. CDR1 is SGHNT, CDR2 YYREEE, per germline (reference sequence). CDR3 residues: CASSLGQGAGNEQFF. The CDR3 region has the DNA TGTGCCAGCAGCCTCGGACAGGGGGCGGGGAATGAGCAGTTCTTC.

This clonotype was counted a few times. This sequence joins TRBV7-9 and TRBJ2-5; TRBD1 is a possible D gene (5 bases). V dropped 4 bases and J dropped 5 bases, with 14 bases sitting between them. This CDR3 region has 14 residues. In germline, CDR1 is SEHNR, CDR2 FQNEAQ (reference sequence). CDR3 nucleotide sequence: TGTGCCAGCAGCTCCCAACAGGACCCGGAGACCCAGTACTTC. Translated: CASSSQQDPETQYF. The entire variable domain, with the rest obtained from reference TRBV7-9 and TRBJ2-5, is as follows: DTGVSQNPRHKITKRGQNVTFRCDPISEHNRLYWYRQTLGQGPEFLTYFQNEAQLEKSRLLSDRFSAERPKGSFSTLEIQRTEQGDSAMYLCASSSQQDPETQYFGPGTRLLVL.

This clonotype was counted only a few times. The V gene is TRBV20-1, the J gene TRBJ1-1, with D hard to call. Germline CDR1 DFQATT, CDR2 SNEGSKA (reference sequence). The CDR3 consists of 13 residues. V gave up 1 base and J gave up 5 bases, with 11 bases separating them. CDR3 coding DNA: TGCAGTGCTAGAGCCGACATTGGGACTGAAGCTTTCTTT. This encodes CSARADIGTEAFF.

The chain links TRBV20-1 to TRBJ1-2, with D unresolved. Germline CDR1 and CDR2: DFQATT and SNEGSKA (reference sequence). The CDR3 runs 11 residues. Trimming removed 3 bases at V and 8 bases at J, with 10 bases between. The CDR3 here is CSASLVGGYTF. CDR3 nucleotides: TGCAGTGCTAGCCTGGTTGGGGGCTACACCTTC.

J is TRBJ2-3 and V is TRBV27; 8 bases are a match to TRBD2. Looked up from germline, CDR1 is MNHEY and CDR2 is SMNVEV (reference sequence). This CDR3 is 13 amino acids long. The V segment lost 6 bases and the J segment 4 bases; nucleotides outside the gene matches: 3. The CDR3 DNA is TGTGCCAGCAGACTAGCGGCTTCAGATACGCAGTATTTT. Its protein is CASRLAASDTQYF.

Concerning this clonotype: Germline is not matched at one junction end, which may reflect a read error. V is TRBV19 and J is TRBJ2-3; no clear D gene. Germline assignment: CDR1 LNHDA and CDR2 SQIVND (reference sequence). This CDR3 region has 13 residues. As DNA, the CDR3 is TGTGCCAGTAGTACGCGCGACACGGCGGAAAAGAATTTT. Its translation is CASSTRDTAEKNF.

This rearrangement joins TRBV7-9 to TRBJ1-2; D is perhaps TRBD1 (5 bases). This CDR3 has 14 residues. Germline CDR1 SEHNR, CDR2 FQNEAQ (reference sequence). Trimming took off 6 bases at V and 3 bases at J, with 14 bases between the two ends. The CDR3 DNA is TGTGCCAGCAGGGGAGGAGGGGCTGACTATGGCTACACCTTC. Residues: CASRGGGADYGYTF.

The chain links TRBV12-3 or TRBV12-4 to TRBJ1-1; D unresolved. CDR3 length: 14 amino acids. The V gene lost 4 bases and the J gene lost 0 bases, with 9 bases spanning the gap. The CDR3 reads CASSSSPMNTEAFF. DNA of the CDR3: TGTGCCAGCAGTTCTTCCCCCATGAACACTGAAGCTTTCTTT.

This clonotype was counted between two and nine times. The V and J genes are TRBV27 and TRBJ2-7; the match to TRBD2 covers 8 bases. CDR3 size: 15 residues. The V gene end was trimmed by 5 bases and the J gene end by 3 bases; junction bases not matched to a gene: 9. From germline, CDR1 is MNHEY and CDR2 SMNVEV (reference sequence). The CDR3 bases are TGTGCCAGCAGTCCGCTCGGGGGGGCCATCTACGAGCAGTACGTC. Protein: CASSPLGGAIYEQYV.

This clonotype showed up many times. This rearrangement joins TRBV5-1 to TRBJ1-4; D uncertain. V gave up 0 bases and J gave up 3 bases, with 6 bases separating them. This CDR3 has 14 residues. Germline loops: CDR1 SGHRS, CDR2 YFSETQ. For the CDR3, the DNA is TGCGCCAGCAGCTTGGACGGATCTAATGAAAAACTGTTTTTT. It codes for CASSLDGSNEKLFF.

This clonotype has only a few counts. In nucleotides, the CDR3 is TGCAGTGCTATATTCGCAGGGACCTACAATCAGCCCCAGCATTTT. Its translation is CSAIFAGTYNQPQHF. This chain links TRBV20-1 with TRBJ1-5; possibly TRBD1 for D (5 bases). Germline assignment: CDR1 DFQATT and CDR2 SNEGSKA (reference sequence). V was shortened by 4 bases and J by 3 bases, with 16 bases between the two germline ends. The CDR3 is 15 residues long.

The table lists this clonotype with a few counts. The rearrangement links TRBV27 to TRBJ1-2, with 7 nucleotides matching TRBD1. Per germline, CDR1 MNHEY and CDR2 SMNVEV (reference sequence). The CDR3 covers 14 residues. V gave up 5 bases and J gave up 0 bases; unmatched junction bases: 3. CDR3: CASSGTATNYGYTF. CDR3 nucleotides: TGTGCCAGCAGTGGGACAGCTACTAACTATGGCTACACCTTC.

The chain joins TRBV6-5 to TRBJ1-6, with D possibly being TRBD1 (5 bases). V dropped 4 bases and J dropped 6 bases, with 10 bases sitting between them. This CDR3 contains 14 residues. Per germline, CDR1 MNHEY and CDR2 SVGAGI. The chain's CDR3 is CASSWYGTNSPLHF. The CDR3 DNA is TGTGCCAGCAGTTGGTATGGGACTAATTCACCCCTCCACTTT.

This clonotype was seen more than once but under ten times. V usage is TRBV4-3 and J usage is TRBJ2-2; the D gene could be TRBD1 or TRBD2 (5 bases each). The germline V gene has CDR1 LGHNA and CDR2 YSLEER. The CDR3 is made up of 17 amino acids. V was clipped by 5 bases and J by 6 bases, with 22 bases between them. CDR3 coding DNA: TGCGCCAGCAGCGCGCGGGCCTCGGGGCAAGTAGCCGGGGAGCTGTTTTTT. Amino acid sequence: CASSARASGQVAGELFF.

This clonotype was counted only a few times. The V gene is TRBV28, the J gene TRBJ2-4; D is perhaps TRBD1 or TRBD2 (6 bases each). The CDR3 has 17 amino acids. Germline values: CDR1 MDHEN, CDR2 SYDVKM. V shed 3 bases and J shed 4 bases, with 19 bases lying between them. Here the CDR3 reads CASSLRVGRGPKNIQYF. CDR3 DNA: TGTGCCAGCAGTTTGAGAGTTGGTCGGGGGCCGAAAAACATTCAGTACTTC.

V is TRBV5-2 and J is TRBJ2-1. TRBV5-2 is a pseudogene. The CDR3 spans 15 residues. CDR3 in amino acids: CASNLRGPSYNEQFF. CDR3 nucleotide sequence: TGTGCCAGCAACCTGCGGGGTCCCTCCTACAATGAGCAGTTCTTC.

The chain is built from TRBV5-1 and TRBJ2-1; 10 nucleotides match TRBD2. V shed 5 bases and J 3 bases; nucleotides not matched to a gene: 8. From germline, CDR1 is SGHRS and CDR2 YFSETQ. This CDR3 contains 16 residues. CDR3 bases: TGCGCCAGCAGGGCCTCTAGCGGGGGAAACTACAATGAGCAGTTCTTC. This codes for CASRASSGGNYNEQFF. Based on the CDR3 plus reference TRBV5-1 and TRBJ2-1, the full variable domain is KAGVTQTPRYLIKTRGQQVTLSCSPISGHRSVSWYQQTPGQGLQFLFEYFSETQRNKGNFPGRFSGRQFSNSRSEMNVSTLELGDSALYLCASRASSGGNYNEQFFGPGTRLTVL.

This clonotype was seen only a few times. The gene calls are TRBV7-9 and TRBJ2-1, with 8 bases lining up with TRBD1. The CDR3 runs 15 residues. V shed 5 bases and J 4 bases; nucleotides not matched to a gene: 7. CDR1 and CDR2 (germline): SEHNR, FQNEAQ (reference sequence). The CDR3 protein is CASSQPRTGYNEQFF. CDR3 DNA sequence: TGTGCCAGCAGCCAGCCCAGGACAGGGTACAATGAGCAGTTCTTC.